A selection of T cell receptor beta chains follows, all from one sample in a study of Ad26.COV2.S vaccination and SARS-CoV-2 variants. This table comes from immunoSEQ multiplex PCR, and its TCRdb copy is limited to in-frame clones, with some not included. The sample contains 350,000 to 600,000 clones, 89% of which appear only once. The material sequenced was peripheral blood, taken in a trial of Ad26.COV2.S vaccine versus placebo. All receptors derive from a person between 18 and 65 years old who received the Ad26.COV2.S COVID-19 vaccine or a placebo. The CDR3 runs from the conserved cysteine through the conserved F or W. The D gene is left open where the match is weak. The listing skips clone size in some rows; elsewhere it reads once, few, many or a size class.

>TRBD1|.|TRBJ2-7|TRBV6-5
TGTGCCAGCAGTTGGGGACAGATGTACGAGCAGTACTTC
CASSWGQMYEQYF
>TRBD2|.|TRBJ2-1|TRBV5-1
TGCGCCAGCAGCCCACAAATCGGACTAGCGGACAATGAGCAGTTCTTC
CASSPQIGLADNEQFF
>.|.|TRBJ1-1|TRBV14
TGTGCCAGCAGCCAAGGCCCAGAAGCTTTCTTT
CASSQGPEAFF
>.|.|TRBJ2-1|TRBV11-2
TGTGCCAGCAGCTTAGCGCTGTACAATGAGCAGTTCTTC
CASSLALYNEQFF
>.|.|TRBJ2-4|TRBV18
TGTGCCAGCTCACCACCCGTACAGGTGACAGCCAAAAACATTCAGTACTTC
CASSPPVQVTAKNIQYF
>.|.|TRBJ1-2|TRBV28
TGTGCCAGCAGCCCATCCGGGGACTGGAGAAGTCTGGGCTACACCTTC
CASSPSGDWRSLGYTF
>TRBD1|.|TRBJ1-1|TRBV6-5
TGTGCCAGCAGTTCCACAGGGGATCTAAAGAACACTGAAGCTTTCTTT
CASSSTGDLKNTEAFF
>TRBD1|.|TRBJ2-7|TRBV7-3
TGTGCCAGCAGCTCCGGGACAGGGGATCGCGAGCAGTACTTC
CASSSGTGDREQYF
>.|.|TRBJ2-1|TRBV18
TGTGCCAGCTCACCACTTATCAATGAGCAGTTCTTC
CASSPLINEQFF
>TRBD2|.|TRBJ2-3|TRBV3-1/TRBV3-2
TGTGCCAGCAAAACTGAAACTAGCGGGGGGGATACGCAGTATTTT
CASKTETSGGDTQYF
>.|.|TRBJ2-2|TRBV11-2
TGTGCCAGCAGCCCCCTAGGGGGGCCTCTAGCCCCGAACACCGGGGAGCTGTTTTTT
CASSPLGGPLAPNTGELFF
>.|once|TRBJ1-2|TRBV29-1
TGCAGCGTCCAGCACTATGGCTACACCTTC
CSVQHYGYTF
>.|.|TRBJ1-5|TRBV12-3/TRBV12-4
TGTGCCAGCAGTTTAGGGGACATAGCCCAGCATTTT
CASSLGDIAQHF
>.|few|TRBJ1-2|TRBV28
TGTGCCAGCAGTCTATGGGACACAACGCAATCAGATGGCTACACCTTC
CASSLWDTTQSDGYTF
>.|.|TRBJ1-2|TRBV6-4
TGTGCCAGCAGTGAAGTCGAGGGGCTCGGCTACACCTTC
CASSEVEGLGYTF
>TRBD1|.|TRBJ2-7|TRBV5-6
TGTGCCAGCAGCCGCGGGACAGGGACGTACGAGCAGTACTTC
CASSRGTGTYEQYF
>.|.|TRBJ2-1|TRBV11-3
TGTGCCAGCAGCTTAGGCGTACTAGGTCGGGAGCAGTTCTTC
CASSLGVLGREQFF
>TRBD1|.|TRBJ1-3|TRBV19
TGTGCCAGTAGTATGGTGGGGACAGACTGGGCGAACACCATATATTTT
CASSMVGTDWANTIYF
>.|.|TRBJ1-5|TRBV28
TGTGCCAGCAAAATAGGGTCGGCTGGGCAGCCCCAGCATTTT
CASKIGSAGQPQHF
>.|.|TRBJ2-5|TRBV6-5
TGTGCCAGCAGTTACGGGAGGCAAGAGACCCAGTACTTC
CASSYGRQETQYF
>.|.|TRBJ2-1|TRBV24-1
TGTGCCACCAGTGACCTATCATACAATGAGCAGTTCTTC
CATSDLSYNEQFF
>.|.|TRBJ2-1|TRBV27
TGTGCCAGCCACGACCTTAGCCGGGTATACAATGAGCAGTTCTTC
CASHDLSRVYNEQFF
>TRBD2|.|TRBJ2-5|TRBV6-5
TGTGCCAGCAGCAGCGGGGGGGCAGGTGAAGAGACCCAGTACTTC
CASSSGGAGEETQYF
>TRBD2|.|TRBJ2-3|TRBV5-8
TGTGCCAGCAGCCTGGGCGGGAGATCTACAGATACGCAGTATTTT
CASSLGGRSTDTQYF
>.|.|TRBJ1-1|TRBV15
TGTGCCACCAGCAGCCAACAGAACACTGAAGCTTTCTTT
CATSSQQNTEAFF
>TRBD1|.|TRBJ2-5|TRBV27
TGTGCCAGCAGCCAATACACAGGGGGAGGAGAGACCCAGTACTTC
CASSQYTGGGETQYF
>TRBD1|.|TRBJ1-1|TRBV19
TGTGCCAGTAGTAAAGGGGGCAAGGTCATGAACACTGAAGCTTTCTTT
CASSKGGKVMNTEAFF
>.|.|TRBJ2-5|TRBV2
TGTGCCAGCAGTTTAGGGCTAGGGACCCAGTACTTC
CASSLGLGTQYF
>.|.|TRBJ1-5|TRBV4-3
TGCGCCAGCAGCCAAGGGTGGGCAGAGCGGAGCAATCAGCCCCAGCATTTT
CASSQGWAERSNQPQHF
>.|.|TRBJ1-2|TRBV7-2
TGTGCCAGCAGCTTAGGGGAGGCAAGGGGCTACACCTTC
CASSLGEARGYTF
>.|once|TRBJ2-3|TRBV7-2
TGTGCCAGCAGCCGGCCCCCTAGCACAGATACGCAGTATTTT
CASSRPPSTDTQYF
>.|few|TRBJ1-6|TRBV9
TGTGCCAGCAGCGGACAGTTGAATTCACCCCTCCACTTT
CASSGQLNSPLHF